This TCR beta chain was sequenced during a study of CD8+CD57+ T cells in acquired aplastic anemia. Study as a whole: The sorted CD4+ and CD8+ cells yielded an average roughly 3 ug of DNA. General study results and limits: Any difference that existed in CD8+ Simpson's diversity between patients and controls was not significant. Patients and controls shared 25 to 30 CD8+ CDR3 sequences.

Genomic DNA templated the TCR beta VDJ and CDR3 profiling. One entry per CDR3 protein, called by TCRdb with MiXCR from the reads. The table shows some 150,000 distinct CDR3 sequences, with 70% to 80% occurring only once. On this clonotype itself: Its target is unknown.

With 6 bases clipped from V and 0 bases from J, the junction kept 5 bases outside the gene matches. Germline V gives CDR1 DFQATT, CDR2 SNEGSKA (reference sequence). The length of the CDR3 is 13 residues. The patients chosen for sequencing had shown expansion of CD8+CD57+ cells (detected by flow cytometry). Everyone among the patients had severe acquired aplastic anemia. The gene calls are TRBV20-1 and TRBJ2-7; 7 nucleotides agree with TRBD1. Input material: sorted CD4+, CD8+, or CD8+CD57+ T cells (not recorded which) from PBMCs. The receptor was isolated from a human donor with aplastic anemia. CDR3: CSASGQDSYEQYF. The CDR3 DNA reads as TGCAGTGCCAGCGGACAGGACTCCTACGAGCAGTACTTC.